These T cell receptor beta chains were read from a single sample in a study of cytomegalovirus exposure and HLA in healthy donors. The protocol was immunoSEQ multiplex PCR, while the TCRdb copy is restricted to in-frame clones and leaves out a portion. Altogether about 140,000 clones are present, approximately 91% being singletons, with the ten largest covering more than 0.5%. Sequenced input: PBMCs. These receptors all stem from a woman aged 40 to 50 in good health and CMV-seronegative. Each CDR3 is given with its conserved first and last residue. The D gene is left open where the match is weak. Size tells how often a clone was seen (once, few, many) or the class of an expanded clone, and some rows leave it out.

clone_size j_call d_call cdr3_length v_call cdr3_aa
. TRBJ2-1 TRBD2 16 TRBV7-6 CASRRTSGGPYNEQFF
once TRBJ1-5 . 18 TRBV28 CASRLPAGAAYGNQPQHF
once TRBJ2-7 TRBD2 12 TRBV30 CAWTSGPYEQYF
once TRBJ2-7 . 13 TRBV7-9 CASSLTEYVEQYF
once TRBJ1-5 . 12 TRBV6-5 CASGPYNQPQHF
. TRBJ2-3 . 13 TRBV7-9 CASSFTQVDTQYF
. TRBJ1-4 . 17 TRBV19 CASSMQGIRVTNEKLFF
few TRBJ2-5 TRBD1 14 TRBV10-3 CAISRDRGQETQYF
. TRBJ2-7 TRBD2 14 TRBV11-1 CASSLKPWEGEQYF
. TRBJ2-1 . 13 TRBV29-1 CSVVTTLYNEQFF
. TRBJ2-7 TRBD2 13 TRBV6-5 CASRETSRGEQYF
. TRBJ2-1 . 15 TRBV7-3 CASSATLGGYNEQFF
. TRBJ1-4 . 14 TRBV10-3 CATAPSGANEKLFF
. TRBJ1-2 . 14 TRBV6-6 CASSYSDSHRGYTF
. TRBJ1-1 . 16 TRBV5-1 CASSFDTGLGNTEAFF
. . . 12 TRBV6-1 CASSEQGNEQYF
. TRBJ1-4 TRBD1 15 TRBV5-6 CASSLVAGGHEKLFF
. TRBJ1-1 TRBD1 13 TRBV18 CASSQGQTSEAFF
once TRBJ1-3 TRBD1 15 TRBV6-1 CASSEIIGQGNTIYF
. TRBJ1-2 TRBD1 14 TRBV5-1 CASSLTDRGYGYTF
. TRBJ1-1 . 13 TRBV5-6 CASSLPGGTEAFF
. TRBJ1-1 TRBD1 13 TRBV19 CASGDRSNTEAFF
. TRBJ2-7 . 14 TRBV11-3 CASSLERRPYEQYF
. TRBJ2-7 . 13 TRBV30 CAWGRLSGAEQYF
. TRBJ1-3 TRBD1 15 TRBV10-3 CASSETGDSGNTIYF
. TRBJ2-7 . 14 TRBV11-2 CASSKFGETYEQYF
. TRBJ2-7 . 15 TRBV15 CATSTPLGSSHEQYF
. TRBJ2-1 TRBD2 17 TRBV9 CASSLGTSGASYNEQFF
. TRBJ2-7 . 13 TRBV6-6 CASTNFSSYEQYF
. TRBJ2-7 TRBD2 14 TRBV5-4 CASSLEAGVYEQYF
. TRBJ2-5 TRBD2 16 TRBV5-1 CASSSGTRGPQETQYF
. TRBJ2-5 TRBD2 14 TRBV5-6 CASSWTGREETQYF
. TRBJ2-7 TRBD2 15 TRBV11-3 CASSLAGTSGSEQYF
. TRBJ2-3 . 15 TRBV28 CASSPYRASTDTQYF
. TRBJ2-7 TRBD2 11 TRBV28 CASGAGVEQYF
. TRBJ2-7 TRBD2 14 TRBV7-2 CASSLARGANEQYF
. TRBJ2-5 TRBD2 12 TRBV2 CAIERGLDEQYF
. TRBJ2-2 TRBD2 15 TRBV29-1 CSVRTSLTTTGELFF
. TRBJ2-5 TRBD2 16 TRBV25-1 CASSVAGTRLQETQYF
. TRBJ2-1 . 12 TRBV28 CASSITPGGKFF
few TRBJ1-2 TRBD1 13 TRBV28 CASRGTEYSGYTF
. TRBJ2-1 TRBD1 19 TRBV10-3 CAISEVGTGKGLVENEQFF
. TRBJ2-7 TRBD2 15 TRBV30 CAWSSGLAGERVQYF
. TRBJ2-5 TRBD1 14 TRBV5-1 CASTWGQAVETQYF
. TRBJ2-5 . 14 TRBV18 CASSPMTGEETQYF
. TRBJ1-1 . 13 TRBV6-1 CASGTPGGTEAFF
. TRBJ2-2 . 12 TRBV28 CASSSRAGELFF
once TRBJ2-7 . 12 TRBV6-1 CASSEAGRSQYF
once TRBJ2-7 . 12 TRBV7-9 CASSATEYEQYF
. TRBJ2-1 . 15 TRBV5-1 CASSPGTSPRNEQLF
. TRBJ1-2 . 15 TRBV4-2 CASRLAEGISDGYTF